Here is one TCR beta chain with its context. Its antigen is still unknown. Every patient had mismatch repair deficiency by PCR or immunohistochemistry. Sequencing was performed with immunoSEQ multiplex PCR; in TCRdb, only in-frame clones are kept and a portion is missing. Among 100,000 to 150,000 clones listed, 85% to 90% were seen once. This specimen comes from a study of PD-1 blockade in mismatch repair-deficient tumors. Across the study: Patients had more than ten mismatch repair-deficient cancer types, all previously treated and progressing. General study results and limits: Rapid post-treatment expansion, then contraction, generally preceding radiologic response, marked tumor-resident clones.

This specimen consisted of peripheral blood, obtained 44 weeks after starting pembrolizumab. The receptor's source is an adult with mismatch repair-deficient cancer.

The CDR3 protein is CASSEGVIVRGAIGYTF. CDR3 bases: TGTGCCAGCAGTGAAGGGGTCATCGTCAGGGGGGCTATCGGCTACACCTTC. J is TRBJ1-2 and V is TRBV25-1, with 7 bases that match TRBD1. The CDR3 runs 17 residues. Per germline, CDR1 MGHDK and CDR2 SYGVNS. After removal of 2 bases from V and 8 bases from J, the junction contained 17 bases not matched to a gene.